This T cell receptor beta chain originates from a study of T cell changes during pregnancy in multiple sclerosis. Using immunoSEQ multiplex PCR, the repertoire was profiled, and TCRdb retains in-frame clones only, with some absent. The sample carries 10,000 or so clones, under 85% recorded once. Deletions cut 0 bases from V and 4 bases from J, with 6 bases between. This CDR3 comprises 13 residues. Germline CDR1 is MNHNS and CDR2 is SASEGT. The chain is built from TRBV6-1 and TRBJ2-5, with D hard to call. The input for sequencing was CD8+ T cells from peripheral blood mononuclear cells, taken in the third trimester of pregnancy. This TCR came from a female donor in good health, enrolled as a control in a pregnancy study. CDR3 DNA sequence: TGTGCCAGCAGTGAAGCGTATCGAGAGACCCAGTACTTC. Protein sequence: CASSEAYRETQYF.